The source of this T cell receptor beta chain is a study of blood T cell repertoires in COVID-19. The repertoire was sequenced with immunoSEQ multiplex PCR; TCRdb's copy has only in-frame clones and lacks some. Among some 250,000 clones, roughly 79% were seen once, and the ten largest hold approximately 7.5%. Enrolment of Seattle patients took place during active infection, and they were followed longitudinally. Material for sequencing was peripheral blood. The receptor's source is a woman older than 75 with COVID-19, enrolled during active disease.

The DNA for the CDR3 is TGTGCCAGCAGCCGGACCCAGGGGTCTGGAAACACCATATATTTT. Translating gives CASSRTQGSGNTIYF. The rearrangement joins TRBV16 to TRBJ1-3; D may be TRBD1 (6 bases). This CDR3 comprises 15 residues. Looked up from germline, CDR1 is KGHSY and CDR2 is FQNENV. Between the trimmed V and J ends, which lost 4 bases and 1 base, there was a span of 11 bases.